Described below is a single T cell receptor beta chain sequence and its context. Its target is unknown. The data were obtained in a study of shared clonotypes between healthy human individuals. Study as a whole: Each donor's CD4 naive and CD4 memory cells filled three plates apiece, CD8 naive two, and CD8 memory one. Notes on the study in general: A handful of donors shared approximately 5% of their naive CD4 clonotypes. An anticipated effect of sequencing depth on clonotype sharing among donors was recognized. Larger estimated richness was generally recorded for naive subsets relative to memory subsets.

Here immunoSEQ multiplex PCR was the method, and the copy in TCRdb shows in-frame clones only, minus some. The sample has 190,000 or so clones; 80% to 95% are singletons. CDR3 length: 12 amino acids. From germline, CDR1 is GTSNPN and CDR2 SVGIG (reference sequence). Trimming shortened V by 0 bases and J by 4 bases, and 6 bases separated the two germline ends. This sequence originates from a woman between 25 and 40 years old in good health. The rearrangement joins TRBV30 to TRBJ2-5; the D is unclear. Sequencing input: naive CD4+ T cells sorted from blood. Stated subset: CD45RA+ positively selected. The CDR3 is CAWSVGLETQYF. The CDR3 coding sequence is TGTGCCTGGAGTGTTGGGCTAGAGACCCAGTACTTC.